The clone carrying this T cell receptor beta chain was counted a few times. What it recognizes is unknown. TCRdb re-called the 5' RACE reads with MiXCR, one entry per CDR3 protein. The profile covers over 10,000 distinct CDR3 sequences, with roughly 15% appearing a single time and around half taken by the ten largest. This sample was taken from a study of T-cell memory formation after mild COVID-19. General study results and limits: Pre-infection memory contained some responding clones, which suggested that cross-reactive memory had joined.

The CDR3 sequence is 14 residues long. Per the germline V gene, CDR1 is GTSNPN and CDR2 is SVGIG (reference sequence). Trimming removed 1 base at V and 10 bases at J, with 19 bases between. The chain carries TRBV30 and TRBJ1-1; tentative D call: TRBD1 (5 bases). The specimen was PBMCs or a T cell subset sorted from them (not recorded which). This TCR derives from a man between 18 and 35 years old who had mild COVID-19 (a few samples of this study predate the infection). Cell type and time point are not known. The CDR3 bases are TGTGCCTGGAGTGGTCCTCCTAACAGGATTGGAGCTTTCTTT. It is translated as CAWSGPPNRIGAFF. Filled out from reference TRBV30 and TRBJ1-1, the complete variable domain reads SQTIHQWPATLVQPVGSPLSLECTVEGTSNPNLYWYRQAAGRGLQLLFYSVGIGQISSEVPQNLSASRPQDRQFILSSKKLLLSDSGFYLCAWSGPPNRIGAFFGQGTRLTVV.